The rows below give T cell receptor beta chains drawn from one sample of a study of blood T cells in healthy people across ages. One entry per CDR3 protein, called by TCRdb with MiXCR from the 5' RACE reads. The data contain roughly 1,500,000 distinct CDR3 sequences, around two fifths of them singletons. The sequenced sample consisted of blood. The receptors come from a woman aged 18-29 years in good health. The CDR3 runs from the conserved cysteine through the conserved F or W. A D gene is named only where the DNA matches it firmly. Clone size appears in some rows only: once, few, many, or a class for an expanded clone.

D,J,size,V,CDR3,DNA
.,TRBJ2-3,.,TRBV15,CATSTWTSTDTQYF,TGTGCCACCAGCACTTGGACTAGCACAGATACGCAGTATTTT
TRBD1,TRBJ1-4,.,TRBV5-1,CASSLDRGLDEKLFF,TGCGCCAGCAGCTTGGACAGGGGGTTGGATGAAAAACTGTTTTTT
.,TRBJ1-2,once,TRBV2,CASSEADGNYGYTF,TGTGCCAGCAGTGAAGCGGACGGTAACTATGGCTACACCTTC
.,TRBJ1-1,.,TRBV4-1,CASSPGTVPTEAFF,TGCGCCAGCAGCCCGGGGACGGTTCCTACTGAAGCTTTCTTT
TRBD1,TRBJ1-1,.,TRBV6-5,CASSYVRQGSRAGAFF,TGTGCCAGCAGTTACGTACGACAGGGGTCCCGGGCCGGGGCTTTCTTT
.,TRBJ2-4,.,TRBV29-1,CSAGTGLEDIQYF,TGCAGCGCCGGAACAGGGTTAGAAGACATTCAGTACTTC
TRBD2,TRBJ2-3,few,TRBV12-3/TRBV12-4,CASKPGLATDTQYF,TGTGCCAGCAAGCCGGGACTAGCGACAGATACGCAGTATTTT
TRBD2,TRBJ2-3,.,TRBV2,CASSDRLAGKTQYF,TGTGCCAGCAGTGATAGACTAGCGGGGAAGACGCAGTATTTT
.,TRBJ1-1,.,TRBV20-1,CSAPDPKRDPVNTEAFF,TGCAGTGCCCCTGACCCTAAGCGGGATCCGGTGAACACTGAAGCTTTCTTT
TRBD2,TRBJ2-7,.,TRBV11-3,CASSLNPSGGDSSYNEQYF,TGTGCCAGCAGCTTAAATCCTAGCGGGGGGGACAGCTCCTACAATGAGCAGTACTTC
.,TRBJ2-7,many,TRBV20-1,CSASPLDFGEQYF,TGCAGTGCTAGCCCTCTGGATTTTGGGGAGCAGTACTTC
.,TRBJ1-4,.,TRBV7-9,CASSSPGPKGEKLFF,TGTGCCAGCAGCTCGCCGGGCCCCAAGGGCGAAAAACTGTTTTTT
TRBD1,TRBJ1-2,few,TRBV20-1,CSARAVEGAYGYTF,TGCAGTGCTAGAGCTGTCGAGGGGGCCTATGGCTACACCTTC
.,TRBJ2-5,.,TRBV5-4,CASSSRQGGDQETQYF,TGTGCCAGCAGTAGTAGACAGGGCGGGGACCAAGAGACCCAGTACTTC
.,TRBJ2-4,.,TRBV28,CASTPAGRDMREQYF,TGTGCCAGCACTCCGGCGGGAAGGGACATGCGGGAGCAGTACTTC
.,TRBJ2-3,.,TRBV10-2,CASGAAPGPTQYF,TGCGCCAGCGGGGCGGCCCCGGGGCCGACGCAGTATTTT
.,TRBJ2-3,many,TRBV11-2,CASSLVPPDTQYF,TGTGCCAGCAGCTTAGTTCCCCCAGATACGCAGTATTTT
.,TRBJ1-2,few,TRBV20-1,CSASLDVYGYTF,TGCAGTGCTTCACTTGACGTCTATGGCTACACCTTC
TRBD1,TRBJ2-5,.,TRBV5-5,CAGSNGQGAREQYF,TGTGCCGGCAGCAACGGACAGGGGGCAAGAGAGCAGTACTTC
.,TRBJ2-5,.,TRBV7-9,CASSRTGAGQVWQYF,TGTGCCAGCAGCCGAACCGGAGCAGGGCAAGTCTGGCAGTACTTC
.,TRBJ2-5,few,TRBV2,CASKGVVETQYF,TGTGCCAGCAAAGGGGTGGTAGAGACCCAGTACTTC
.,TRBJ2-3,.,TRBV20-1,CSAHPGDGPDAQYF,TGCAGTGCCCACCCAGGGGACGGCCCAGATGCGCAGTATTTT
.,TRBJ2-7,few,TRBV6-5,CASSYSKGEVTYEQYF,TGTGCCAGCAGTTACTCGAAGGGGGAGGTGACCTACGAGCAGTACTTC
.,TRBJ2-6,.,TRBV18,CASSPGDVRSGANVLTF,TGTGCCAGCTCACCGGGGGACGTCCGCTCTGGGGCCAACGTCCTGACTTTC
.,TRBJ2-7,.,TRBV20-1,CSARPISTYEQYF,TGCAGTGCTAGACCGATTAGCACCTACGAGCAGTACTTC
TRBD1,TRBJ1-2,.,TRBV24-1,CATSDSTGGVYGYTF,TGTGCCACCAGTGATTCTACAGGGGGCGTCTATGGCTACACCTTC
.,TRBJ2-7,.,TRBV29-1,CSVEVPGLITYVQYF,TGCAGCGTTGAAGTACCAGGGCTAATTACCTACGTGCAGTACTTC
TRBD2,TRBJ2-1,few,TRBV4-2,CASSQGSSGDNEQFF,TGTGCCAGCAGCCAAGGAAGTAGCGGGGACAATGAGCAGTTCTTC
.,TRBJ2-2,.,TRBV7-2,CASSPLGATGELFF,TGTGCCAGCAGCCCTTTGGGCGCCACCGGGGAGCTGTTTTTT
.,TRBJ2-5,few,TRBV5-6,CASSWGFSTQETQYF,TGTGCCAGCAGCTGGGGATTTTCTACCCAAGAGACCCAGTACTTC
TRBD2,TRBJ2-1,.,TRBV2,CASPVGSGIYNEQFF,TGTGCCAGTCCGGTGGGGAGCGGGATCTACAATGAGCAGTTCTTC
TRBD1,TRBJ2-7,few,TRBV25-1,CASSGKGQGRYEQYF,TGTGCCAGCAGTGGAAAAGGACAGGGGAGGTACGAGCAGTACTTC
TRBD1,TRBJ2-7,few,TRBV6-6,CASSQTGVRSYEQYF,TGTGCCAGCAGCCAGACAGGGGTACGCTCCTACGAGCAGTACTTC
.,TRBJ1-2,few,TRBV30,CAWSVSYRNYGYTF,TGTGCCTGGAGTGTATCGTACAGGAACTATGGCTACACCTTC
TRBD2,TRBJ2-1,.,TRBV15,CATSGLAGVNNEQFF,TGTGCCACCAGCGGCCTAGCGGGGGTGAACAATGAGCAGTTCTTC
.,TRBJ2-7,.,TRBV27,CASSVSGATYEQYF,TGTGCCAGCAGTGTCTCAGGGGCTACCTACGAGCAGTACTTC
.,TRBJ1-2,.,TRBV6-1,CAIPGQLFYGYTF,TGTGCCATACCGGGACAACTCTTCTATGGCTACACCTTC
.,TRBJ2-1,few,TRBV5-7,CASSLVRGPTWLFF,TGTGCCAGCAGCTTGGTAAGGGGCCCGACTTGGTTGTTCTTC
TRBD1,TRBJ2-7,.,TRBV10-3,CAISEAGTVSYEQYF,TGTGCCATCAGCGAAGCCGGGACAGTATCCTACGAGCAGTACTTC
TRBD2,TRBJ2-1,.,TRBV29-1,CSVEGTSGGPSYNEQFF,TGCAGCGTTGAAGGGACTAGCGGGGGGCCCTCCTACAATGAGCAGTTCTTC
TRBD1,TRBJ2-5,.,TRBV24-1,CATSDPGQGWETQYF,TGTGCCACCAGTGATCCGGGACAGGGGTGGGAGACCCAGTACTTC
TRBD2,TRBJ2-3,.,TRBV7-2,CASSLWGLAQSTDTQYF,TGTGCCAGCAGCTTATGGGGACTAGCTCAGAGCACAGATACGCAGTATTTT